The 27 T cell receptor beta chains given below trace back to one sample, sequenced in a study of T-cell reconstitution after alpha-beta-depleted transplantation in children. The study, taken as a whole, reports: The study reportedly traced alpha-beta T cells about two months after transplant to several hundred expanded graft clones.

No cognate antigen is known for these TCRs. Library preparation (for TCRbeta) was performed with unique molecular identifiers. TCRdb ran MiXCR on the PCR reads and lists one entry per CDR3 protein. The repertoire holds about 32,000 distinct CDR3 sequences, with less than 8.5% as singletons. This material consisted of peripheral blood, taken 60 days after TCRalphabeta/CD19-depleted stem cell transplant. The receptors come from a child younger than two who had a stem cell transplant for acute myeloid leukemia, so the T cells may come from the graft donor.

About this clonotype: A junction end diverges from the germline sequence, so it may reflect a read error. The chain links TRBV5-1 to TRBJ1-4; 7 bases agree with TRBD1. This CDR3 region has 16 residues. In germline, CDR1 is SGHRS, CDR2 YFSETQ. CDR3 region: CASSLGDRDRTEKLFF. The CDR3, as DNA: TGCGCCAGCAGTTTGGGGGACCGGGACAGAACAGAAAAACTGTTTTTT.

This clonotype was counted ten times or more. The chain combines TRBV2 with TRBJ1-4; TRBD1 aligns across 7 bases. The CDR3 is 16 amino acids. After removal of 4 bases from V and 5 bases from J, the junction contained 10 bases not matched to a gene. Germline values: CDR1 SNHLY, CDR2 FYNNEI. CDR3 DNA sequence: TGTGCCAGCAGTGGTGAAGGGGGCAGACAGAATGAAAAACTGTTTTTT. The encoded protein is CASSGEGGRQNEKLFF. Supplemented by reference TRBV2 and TRBJ1-4, the full variable domain reads EPEVTQTPSHQVTQMGQEVILRCVPISNHLYFYWYRQILGQKVEFLVSFYNNEISEKSEIFDDQFSVERPDGSNFTLKIRSTKLEDSAMYFCASSGEGGRQNEKLFFGSGTQLSVL.

The V gene is TRBV5-1, the J gene TRBJ2-1; TRBD1 matches 7 bases. Germline-derived CDR1 and CDR2 are SGHRS and YFSETQ. This CDR3 region has 16 residues. After removal of 3 bases from V and 6 bases from J, the junction contained 12 bases not matched to a gene. CDR3 nucleotide sequence: TGCGCCAGCAGCTCGCCGGCCGGAGACAGGGTCAATGAGCAGTTCTTC. Translated, it gives CASSSPAGDRVNEQFF.

At least ten counts were recorded for this clonotype. The chain carries TRBV9 and TRBJ2-2; D gene uncertain. The CDR3 spans 13 residues. The V end lost 3 bases, the J end lost 6 bases, and 9 bases lay between the germline ends. In germline, CDR1 is SGDLS, CDR2 YYNGEE. CDR3: CASSEYYPGELFF. In DNA form, the CDR3 reads TGTGCCAGCAGCGAATACTACCCCGGGGAGCTGTTTTTT. Filled out from reference TRBV9 and TRBJ2-2, the complete variable domain reads DSGVTQTPKHLITATGQRVTLRCSPRSGDLSVYWYQQSLDQGLQFLIQYYNGEERAKGNILERFSAQQFPDLHSELNLSSLELGDSALYFCASSEYYPGELFFGEGSRLTVL.

This clonotype showed up many times. DNA of the CDR3: TGTGCCAGCAGCCCCCAGGGCTACTACAATGAGCAGTTCTTC. Its protein product is CASSPQGYYNEQFF. The V and J genes are TRBV7-9 and TRBJ2-1; a weak D match, TRBD1 (5 bases). The CDR3 is 14 amino acids. Trimming took 5 bases from V and 3 from J, leaving 11 bases between them. Per germline, CDR1 SEHNR and CDR2 FQNEAQ (reference sequence). Complete variable domain (other parts from reference TRBV7-9 and TRBJ2-1): DTGVSQNPRHKITKRGQNVTFRCDPISEHNRLYWYRQTLGQGPEFLTYFQNEAQLEKSRLLSDRFSAERPKGSFSTLEIQRTEQGDSAMYLCASSPQGYYNEQFFGPGTRLTVL.

This clonotype is medium-sized. This chain uses TRBV28 with TRBJ2-5, with D tentatively TRBD1 (5 bases). The V end lost 5 bases, the J end lost 4 bases, and 17 bases lay between the germline ends. Germline CDR1 MDHEN, CDR2 SYDVKM. CDR3 length: 15 amino acids. The CDR3 region is CASSPTVLGVETQYF. Here the CDR3 DNA reads TGTGCCAGCAGTCCGACAGTTTTAGGGGTAGAGACCCAGTACTTC.

In this sample, this clonotype turned up many times. Here the CDR3 reads CASSFRTGWETQYF. CDR3 sequence (DNA): TGTGCCAGCAGCTTCCGGACTGGGTGGGAGACCCAGTACTTC. This chain uses TRBV7-9 with TRBJ2-5, with D possibly TRBD2 on 5 matching bases. This CDR3 region has 14 residues. The V gene's germline CDR1 is SEHNR and CDR2 FQNEAQ (reference sequence). V dropped 3 bases and J dropped 5 bases, with 13 bases sitting between them.

This clonotype was seen ten or more times. The gene calls are TRBV10-3 and TRBJ1-3; possibly TRBD1 for D (5 bases). Germline V gives CDR1 ENHRY, CDR2 SYGVKD. With 4 bases removed from V and 1 base from J, the gap between germline ends came to 8 bases. The length of the CDR3 is 14 residues. The CDR3 nucleotides read TGTGCCATCAGTGTCGGGGGATCTGGAAACACCATATATTTT. This gives the protein CAISVGGSGNTIYF.

This clonotype was found many times. The chain is built from TRBV7-9 and TRBJ2-3, with D uncertain. The CDR3 contains 15 residues. In germline, CDR1 is SEHNR, CDR2 FQNEAQ (reference sequence). The V end lost 1 base, the J end lost 2 bases, and 10 bases lay between the germline ends. DNA for the CDR3: TGTGCCAGCAGCTTAGGGCTGGGTTACACAGATACGCAGTATTTT. It specifies CASSLGLGYTDTQYF.

Ten or more counts support this clonotype. The chain uses TRBV15 and TRBJ2-3; D possibly uses TRBD1 or TRBD2 (5 bases each). The CDR3 runs to 16 residues. V lost 0 bases and J lost 2, with 12 bases in between. Germline-derived CDR1 and CDR2 are LNHNV and YYDKDF (reference sequence). Written as DNA, the CDR3 is TGTGCCACCAGCAGAGACGCCGGGACGAACACAGATACGCAGTATTTT. This sequence encodes CATSRDAGTNTDTQYF.

This clonotype was recorded many times. The rearrangement links TRBV6-5 to TRBJ1-1, with 7 positions matching TRBD1. CDR1 and CDR2 (germline): MNHEY, SVGAGI. J lost 5 bases, V lost 0 bases, and 6 bases had no gene match. This CDR3 contains 15 residues. This CDR3 reads CASSYSTGEYTEAFF. The CDR3 region has the DNA TGTGCCAGCAGTTACTCAACAGGGGAGTATACTGAAGCTTTCTTT.

This clonotype was detected many times. This sequence joins TRBV10-3 and TRBJ2-2; TRBD1 is a possible D gene (6 bases). Trimming left V 4 bases short and J 3 bases short, with 24 bases between. Germline CDR1 ENHRY, CDR2 SYGVKD. This CDR3 is 19 amino acids long. The CDR3 DNA reads TGTGCCATCAGTGCGAGGGGGACGTCGCGCCCCTGGGACACCGGGGAGCTGTTTTTT. This codes for CAISARGTSRPWDTGELFF.

In its sample, this clonotype was seen many times. This chain links TRBV4-1 with TRBJ2-1; 7 bases agree with TRBD2. The CDR3 sequence is 14 residues long. Germline assignment: CDR1 MGHRA and CDR2 YSYEKL. Trimming cost V 8 bases and J 5 bases; bases outside gene matches: 9. CDR3 sequence: CASRKGGVDNEQFF. CDR3 bases: TGCGCCAGCCGTAAGGGAGGGGTTGACAATGAGCAGTTCTTC.

By frequency in the sample, this clonotype is medium-sized (0.01 to 0.1%). The rearrangement links TRBV7-9 to TRBJ2-7; D might be TRBD2 (5 bases). V gave up 5 bases and J gave up 6 bases, with 26 bases separating them. The CDR3 contains 17 residues. Germline V gene sequence: CDR1 SEHNR, CDR2 FQNEAQ (reference sequence). The CDR3 protein is CASSPPRWTPSRVEQYF. The CDR3 nucleotides are TGTGCCAGCAGCCCCCCCCGGTGGACTCCTAGCCGTGTCGAGCAGTACTTC.

This clonotype was detected many times. The rearrangement uses TRBV7-3 and TRBJ2-5, with D possibly matching TRBD1 (5 bases). The V end lost 4 bases, the J end lost 4 bases, and 16 bases lay between the germline ends. The germline CDR1 and CDR2 sequences are SGHTA and FQGTGA. There are 15 residues in the CDR3. The CDR3 coding sequence is TGTGCCAGCAGCTCCAACCCAAACAGGAGAGAGACCCAGTACTTC. Protein: CASSSNPNRRETQYF.

The sample holds many counts of this clonotype. This chain connects TRBV10-3 to TRBJ2-3; a weak D match, TRBD1 (5 bases). CDR3 length: 13 residues. Trimming stripped 3 bases from V and 4 bases from J, with 8 bases between. The germline gives CDR1 ENHRY, CDR2 SYGVKD. This CDR3 reads CAISELQADTQYF. The CDR3 region has the DNA TGTGCCATCAGTGAATTACAGGCAGATACGCAGTATTTT.

This clonotype was observed at least ten times. This sequence joins TRBV15 and TRBJ2-3; D possibly uses TRBD1 or TRBD2 (5 bases each). With 5 bases removed from V and 2 bases from J, the gap between germline ends came to 11 bases. The CDR3 consists of 14 residues. CDR1 and CDR2 (germline): LNHNV, YYDKDF (reference sequence). The CDR3 protein is CATSEGPHTDTQYF. The CDR3 DNA reads TGTGCCACCAGCGAGGGGCCCCACACAGATACGCAGTATTTT.

This clonotype was counted at least ten times. This chain links TRBV27 with TRBJ2-7; 14 bases agree with TRBD2. V was pared by 7 bases and J by 2 bases, with 10 bases of the junction left unmatched. The CDR3 has 17 amino acids. The germline CDR1 and CDR2 sequences are MNHEY and SMNVEV (reference sequence). In DNA, the CDR3 is TGTGCCAGCACTCGGACTAGCGGGGGGATCCCGACCTACGAGCAGTACTTC. This encodes CASTRTSGGIPTYEQYF.

This clonotype was seen repeatedly, ten times or more. The J gene is TRBJ2-1, the V gene TRBV28; maybe TRBD2 (5 bases). The CDR3 length is 13 residues. CDR1 is MDHEN and CDR2 is SYDVKM in the germline V gene. V lost 6 bases to trimming and J lost 4 bases, with 10 bases between them. The DNA for the CDR3 is TGTGCCAGCAGAGGGCTAGCATACAATGAGCAGTTCTTC. Translating gives CASRGLAYNEQFF.

This clonotype was seen repeatedly, ten times or more. The chain is built from TRBV10-3 and TRBJ2-2; D could derive from TRBD1 or TRBD2 (5 bases each). Trimming removed 6 bases at V and 5 bases at J, with 13 bases between. Germline V gene sequence: CDR1 ENHRY, CDR2 SYGVKD. The CDR3 runs 14 residues. CDR3 sequence reads: CAISLGRETGELFF. The CDR3 bases are TGTGCCATCAGCTTGGGCAGGGAGACCGGGGAGCTGTTTTTT.

This clonotype has at least ten counts. The chain carries TRBV7-9 and TRBJ2-7, with 10 bases aligning to TRBD1. The J segment lost 7 bases and the V segment lost 0 bases, leaving 0 bases of the junction unmatched. Germline V gene data show CDR1 as SEHNR and CDR2 as FQNEAQ (reference sequence). The CDR3 sequence is 13 residues long. The DNA of the CDR3 is TGTGCCAGCAGCTTAGCGGGACAGGGGGAGCAGTACTTC. This gives the protein CASSLAGQGEQYF.

This clonotype was counted many times. The J gene is TRBJ2-3, the V gene TRBV6-2 or TRBV6-3; D might be TRBD2 (6 bases). Germline loops: CDR1 MNHEY, CDR2 SVGEGT. The V gene lost 4 bases and the J gene lost 2 bases, with 16 bases spanning the gap. This CDR3 region has 16 residues. The CDR3 spells CASSFLWTIPTDTQYF. The CDR3 DNA reads TGTGCCAGCAGTTTCCTTTGGACTATTCCCACAGATACGCAGTATTTT.

This clonotype was seen more than once but under ten times. CDR3: CASSPRPRYQETQYF. CDR3 coding DNA: TGTGCCAGCAGCCCCCGACCCAGGTACCAAGAGACCCAGTACTTC. This chain joins TRBV28 and TRBJ2-5, with no clear D. The CDR3 is made up of 15 amino acids. Germline CDR1 MDHEN, CDR2 SYDVKM. V shed 6 bases and J shed 0 bases, with 14 bases lying between them.

This clonotype was picked up many times. The V gene is TRBV7-7, the J gene TRBJ2-5; the D call may be TRBD1 or TRBD2 (5 bases each). Germline CDR1 and CDR2: SSHAT and FNYEAQ (reference sequence). The CDR3 has 18 amino acids. Deletions cut 3 bases from V and 3 bases from J, with 23 bases between. CDR3 region: CASSFSFEPRDGKETQYF. The DNA for the CDR3 is TGTGCCAGCAGCTTTTCGTTCGAACCCCGGGACGGGAAAGAGACCCAGTACTTC.

This clonotype has ten or more counts. The rearrangement uses TRBV4-2 and TRBJ2-3, with D hard to call. The CDR3 has 11 amino acids. Trimming removed 5 bases at V and 3 bases at J, with 3 bases between. Germline lookup yields CDR1 LGHNA and CDR2 YNFKEQ. The CDR3 region has the DNA TGTGCCAGCAGCTCAACAGATACGCAGTATTTT. Translating it yields CASSSTDTQYF.

This clonotype was counted at least ten times. The chain is built from TRBV20-1 and TRBJ2-7, with D uncertain. The CDR3 covers 12 residues. Germline assignment: CDR1 DFQATT and CDR2 SNEGSKA (reference sequence). Trimming left V 3 bases short and J 2 bases short, with 8 bases between. CDR3 in DNA: TGCAGTGCTAGCGACACAACCTACGAGCAGTACTTC. It yields the protein CSASDTTYEQYF.

This clonotype was observed many times. This rearrangement joins TRBV27 to TRBJ2-3, with no clear D. V dropped 6 bases and J dropped 6 bases, with 10 bases sitting between them. The germline V gene has CDR1 MNHEY and CDR2 SMNVEV (reference sequence). The CDR3 has 12 residues. The CDR3 DNA follows: TGTGCCAGCAGCTCCCCCCCGGATACGCAGTATTTT. This translates into CASSSPPDTQYF.